The 22 T cell receptor beta chains below come from one sample, sequenced in a study of blood T cell repertoires in COVID-19. Profiling relied on immunoSEQ multiplex PCR, and the TCRdb table lists in-frame clones only, not all of them. Of 70,000 to 90,000 clones listed, more than 75% are singletons. The specimen sequenced was peripheral blood. The receptors originated from a woman older than 75 with acute or convalescent COVID-19.

The chain links TRBV7-9 to TRBJ1-6; TRBD1 matches 10 bases. Trimming at V came to 1 base and at J to 7 bases, leaving 1 base not matched to a gene. Germline V lookup: CDR1 SEHNR, CDR2 FQNEAQ (reference sequence). This CDR3 has 15 residues. This CDR3 reads CASSLGDRGNSPLHF. The CDR3 DNA follows: TGTGCCAGCAGCTTAGGGGACAGGGGCAATTCACCCCTCCACTTT. Full variable domain (remainder filled in from reference TRBV7-9 and TRBJ1-6): DTGVSQNPRHKITKRGQNVTFRCDPISEHNRLYWYRQTLGQGPEFLTYFQNEAQLEKSRLLSDRFSAERPKGSFSTLEIQRTEQGDSAMYLCASSLGDRGNSPLHFGNGTRLTVT.

J is TRBJ1-3 and V is TRBV5-6, with TRBD1 identical over 9 bases. Per germline, CDR1 SGHDT and CDR2 YYEEEE. The CDR3 consists of 17 residues. Germline trimming cut 4 bases from V and 3 bases from J; bases unmatched to any gene: 11. CDR3 DNA sequence: TGTGCCAGCAGCCTTAAACCGGGACAGGGCATTGGAAACACCATATATTTT. Protein product: CASSLKPGQGIGNTIYF.

The genes are TRBV19 and TRBJ2-3; maybe TRBD2 (5 bases). Trimming pared 3 bases from V and 6 bases from J, leaving 10 bases between. The CDR3 totals 13 residues. The V gene's germline CDR1 is LNHDA and CDR2 SQIVND (reference sequence). In DNA form, the CDR3 reads TGTGCCAGTAGTATCGGGCCGGGGGATACGCAGTATTTT. This translates into CASSIGPGDTQYF.

This chain uses TRBV5-1 with TRBJ1-3; D uncertain. Trimming pared 2 bases from V and 4 bases from J, leaving 13 bases between. The CDR3 loop spans 15 amino acids. In germline, CDR1 is SGHRS, CDR2 YFSETQ. The CDR3 region is CASSFSGSSGNTIYF. The CDR3 DNA is TGCGCCAGCAGCTTCTCCGGGAGCTCAGGAAACACCATATATTTT.

This clone was seen once. The chain combines TRBV28 with TRBJ2-5; D unclear. Deletions cut 6 bases from V and 2 bases from J, with 4 bases between. This CDR3 region has 11 residues. Germline V gene data show CDR1 as MDHEN and CDR2 as SYDVKM. CDR3 nucleotides: TGTGCCAGCAGGCGACAAGAGACCCAGTACTTC. This codes for CASRRQETQYF.

The chain carries TRBV11-2 and TRBJ1-6; 8 bases match TRBD1. V lost 5 bases, J lost 15 bases, and 3 bases stayed unmatched. Germline loops: CDR1 SGHAT, CDR2 FQNNGV. The CDR3 covers 11 residues. CDR3 bases: TGTGCCAGCAGCCCTGGACAGGGCCTCCACTTT. Its translation: CASSPGQGLHF.

This chain connects TRBV6-2 or TRBV6-3 to TRBJ2-1; 13 bases fit TRBD2. Per germline, CDR1 MNHEY and CDR2 SVGEGT. The CDR3 totals 16 residues. Trimming removed 5 bases from V and 3 bases from J; junction bases left unmatched: 4. The CDR3 DNA is TGTGCCAGCAGTAAACGGACTAGCGGGAGCTACAATGAGCAGTTCTTC. Translation: CASSKRTSGSYNEQFF.

The V gene is TRBV2, the J gene TRBJ2-2, with 7 bases aligning to TRBD2. The CDR3 is 13 residues long. Germline loops: CDR1 SNHLY, CDR2 FYNNEI. Trimming took 6 bases from V and 6 from J; bases not matched to a gene: 4. The CDR3 loop is CASRSGGPGELFF. CDR3 in DNA: TGTGCCAGCAGGTCGGGGGGACCCGGGGAGCTGTTTTTT.

V gene TRBV10-3 combines with J gene TRBJ2-4, with 8 positions matching TRBD2. CDR1 ENHRY and CDR2 SYGVKD come from the germline V gene. The CDR3 runs to 17 residues. The V segment lost 0 bases and the J segment 2 bases; nucleotides outside the gene matches: 6. The DNA of the CDR3 is TGTGCCATCAGTGAGTCAGGCGGGGGGCCTTCCAAAAACATTCAGTACTTC. Protein: CAISESGGGPSKNIQYF.

In its sample, this clone was seen once. The rearrangement links TRBV7-2 to TRBJ2-7; TRBD2 is a possible D gene (6 bases). CDR3 length equals 15 residues. From germline, CDR1 is SGHTA and CDR2 FQGNSA. V was pared by 2 bases and J by 3 bases, with 14 bases between. In nucleotides, the CDR3 is TGTGCCAGCAGCTTAAACCCGGCGACTAGCTACGAGCAGTACTTC. Translation gives CASSLNPATSYEQYF.

This chain connects TRBV2 to TRBJ1-3; 7 bases agree with TRBD1. The CDR3 consists of 16 residues. Germline CDR1 is SNHLY and CDR2 is FYNNEI. With 4 bases clipped from V and 1 base from J, the junction kept 7 bases outside the gene matches. The DNA of the CDR3 is TGTGCCAGCAGTGGGGGGGCACAGGGGTCTGGAAACACCATATATTTT. Amino acids: CASSGGAQGSGNTIYF.

The chain links TRBV5-1 to TRBJ1-2; the match to TRBD1 covers 9 bases. Per germline, CDR1 SGHRS and CDR2 YFSETQ. Germline trimming cut 4 bases from V and 7 bases from J; bases unmatched to any gene: 5. The CDR3 is 13 residues long. This CDR3 reads CASSVGTGSGYTF. CDR3 coding DNA: TGCGCCAGCAGCGTTGGGACAGGGTCTGGCTACACCTTC. The full variable domain, in which reference TRBV5-1 and TRBJ1-2 provide the parts outside the CDR3, is KAGVTQTPRYLIKTRGQQVTLSCSPISGHRSVSWYQQTPGQGLQFLFEYFSETQRNKGNFPGRFSGRQFSNSRSEMNVSTLELGDSALYLCASSVGTGSGYTFGSGTRLTVV.

The chain has TRBV5-1 and TRBJ2-7; perhaps TRBD1 as D (7 bases). Germline V gene lookup returns CDR1 SGHRS and CDR2 YFSETQ. V was shortened by 3 bases and J by 6 bases, with 34 bases between the two germline ends. This CDR3 is built from 20 residues. As DNA, the CDR3 is TGCGCCAGCAGCTCAACAGGGGTTAGGGGCCTAGGAGGGGGTAGTGCCGAGCAGTACTTC. Amino acids: CASSSTGVRGLGGGSAEQYF. Variable domain in full (rest from reference TRBV5-1 and TRBJ2-7): KAGVTQTPRYLIKTRGQQVTLSCSPISGHRSVSWYQQTPGQGLQFLFEYFSETQRNKGNFPGRFSGRQFSNSRSEMNVSTLELGDSALYLCASSSTGVRGLGGGSAEQYFGPGTRLTVT.

The CDR3 region is CASSRRQGLGTEAFF. CDR3 sequence (DNA): TGTGCCAGCAGCCGGCGACAGGGATTAGGCACTGAAGCTTTCTTT. The chain combines TRBV6-5 with TRBJ1-1, with 7 bases fitting TRBD1. The germline CDR1 and CDR2 sequences are MNHEY and SVGAGI. The CDR3 is 15 amino acids. V was clipped by 6 bases and J by 4 bases; unmatched bases: 11.

V gene TRBV19 combines with J gene TRBJ1-4; 10 positions match TRBD1. Germline CDR1 LNHDA, CDR2 SQIVND (reference sequence). The V and J ends lost 1 base and 5 bases, in that order; junction bases with no gene match: 1. The CDR3 has 15 amino acids. The CDR3 reads CASSIAGQGNEKLFF. The CDR3 DNA reads TGTGCCAGTAGTATAGCGGGACAGGGGAATGAAAAACTGTTTTTT.

This clone was seen more than once but under ten times. The genes are TRBV19 and TRBJ2-1, with 11 bases lining up with TRBD1. V lost 6 bases, J lost 8 bases, and 6 bases stayed unmatched. The CDR3 length is 14 residues. In germline, CDR1 is LNHDA, CDR2 SQIVND (reference sequence). In nucleotides, the CDR3 is TGTGCCAGTAGGGGGACAGGGGGTAGAGATGAGCAGTTCTTC. Translation gives CASRGTGGRDEQFF.

The chain carries TRBV7-8 and TRBJ1-4; D is undetermined. Trimming took off 1 base at V and 4 bases at J, with 10 bases between the two ends. This CDR3 region has 15 residues. Germline CDR1 is SGHVS and CDR2 is FQNEAQ. The CDR3 nucleotides are TGTGCCAGCAGCTTAGTTGGCGGCCTTAATGAAAAACTGTTTTTT. Translating gives CASSLVGGLNEKLFF. Looking up the rest from reference TRBV7-8 and TRBJ1-4 gives the full variable domain: GAGVSQSPRYKVAKRGQDVALRCDPISGHVSLFWYQQALGQGPEFLTYFQNEAQLDKSGLPSDRFFAERPEGSVSTLKIQRTQQEDSAVYLCASSLVGGLNEKLFFGSGTQLSVL.

CDR3 loop: CASSPIMGGGGEQYF. The CDR3 nucleotides are TGCGCCAGCAGCCCCATAATGGGGGGTGGAGGCGAGCAGTACTTC. V is TRBV5-1 and J is TRBJ2-7; D might be TRBD2 (6 bases). The CDR3 is 15 amino acids. Trimming stripped 4 bases from V and 6 bases from J, with 20 bases between. CDR1 and CDR2 from the germline V gene are SGHRS and YFSETQ.

The rearrangement uses TRBV27 and TRBJ2-3, with a possible D match to TRBD1 (6 bases). Germline V gene sequence: CDR1 MNHEY, CDR2 SMNVEV (reference sequence). V was pared by 11 bases and J by 6 bases, with 12 bases between. The CDR3 contains 11 residues. As DNA, the CDR3 is TGTGCCCCGAGGGGGACGGATACGCAGTATTTT. Amino acid sequence: CAPRGTDTQYF.

This clone has a handful of counts. The J gene is TRBJ1-2, the V gene TRBV5-1; the match to TRBD1 covers 10 bases. CDR1 and CDR2 (germline): SGHRS, YFSETQ. The CDR3 totals 15 residues. The junction had 11 bases not matched to a gene; V was cut back by 5 bases and J by 7 bases. The CDR3 here is CASRPPGQGIGGYTF. The DNA for the CDR3 is TGCGCCAGCAGGCCACCGGGACAGGGGATCGGTGGCTACACCTTC. Together with reference TRBV5-1 and TRBJ1-2, the CDR3 gives the full variable domain: KAGVTQTPRYLIKTRGQQVTLSCSPISGHRSVSWYQQTPGQGLQFLFEYFSETQRNKGNFPGRFSGRQFSNSRSEMNVSTLELGDSALYLCASRPPGQGIGGYTFGSGTRLTVV.

The chain employs TRBV7-8 and TRBJ1-5; D call uncertain. CDR3 length equals 15 residues. V was pared by 1 base and J by 2 bases, with 9 bases between. CDR1 and CDR2 (germline): SGHVS, FQNEAQ. CDR3 residues: CASSLGYQGNQPQHF. The CDR3 bases are TGTGCCAGCAGCTTAGGATACCAGGGCAATCAGCCCCAGCATTTT.

The chain recombines TRBV5-5 with TRBJ2-3, with 7 bases aligning to TRBD2. CDR3 size: 16 residues. With V trimmed by 0 bases and J by 3 bases, 7 bases remained unmatched. Germline lookup yields CDR1 SGHKS and CDR2 YYEKEE (reference sequence). The CDR3 DNA reads TGTGCCAGCAGCTTGGTGACGGGGGGATGGACAGATACGCAGTATTTT. Protein product: CASSLVTGGWTDTQYF.